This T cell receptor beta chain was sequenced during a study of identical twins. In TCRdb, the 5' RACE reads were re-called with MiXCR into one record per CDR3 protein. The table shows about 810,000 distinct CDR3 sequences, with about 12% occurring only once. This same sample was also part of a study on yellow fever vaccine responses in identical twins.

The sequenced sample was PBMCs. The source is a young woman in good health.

The CDR3 coding sequence is TGTGCCAGCAGTTTAAAAACGGGACGTAATTCACCCCTCCACTTT. Its translation is CASSLKTGRNSPLHF. The chain carries TRBV12-3 or TRBV12-4 and TRBJ1-6, with a tentative D call TRBD1 (5 bases). CDR3 size: 15 residues. V dropped 2 bases and J dropped 6 bases, with 11 bases sitting between them.